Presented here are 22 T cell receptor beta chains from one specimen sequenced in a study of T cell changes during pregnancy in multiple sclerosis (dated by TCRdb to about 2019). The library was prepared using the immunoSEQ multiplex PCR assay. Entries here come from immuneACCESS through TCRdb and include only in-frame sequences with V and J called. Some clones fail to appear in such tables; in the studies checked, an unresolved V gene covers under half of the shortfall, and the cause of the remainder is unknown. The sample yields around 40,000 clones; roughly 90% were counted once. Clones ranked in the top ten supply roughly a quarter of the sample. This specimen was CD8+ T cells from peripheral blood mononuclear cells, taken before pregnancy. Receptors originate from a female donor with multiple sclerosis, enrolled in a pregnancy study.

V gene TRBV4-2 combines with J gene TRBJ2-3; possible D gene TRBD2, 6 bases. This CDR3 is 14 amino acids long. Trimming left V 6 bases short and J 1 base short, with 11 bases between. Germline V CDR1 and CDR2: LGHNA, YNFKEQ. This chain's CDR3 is CASRGGVRTDTQYF. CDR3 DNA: TGTGCCAGCAGAGGCGGGGTACGCACAGATACGCAGTATTTT.

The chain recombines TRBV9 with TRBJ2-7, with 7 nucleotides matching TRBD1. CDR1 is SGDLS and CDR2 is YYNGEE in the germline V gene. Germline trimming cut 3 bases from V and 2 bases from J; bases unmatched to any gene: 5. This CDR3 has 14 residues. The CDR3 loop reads CASSAPDRPYEQYF. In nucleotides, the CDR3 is TGTGCCAGCAGCGCGCCGGACAGGCCCTACGAGCAGTACTTC.

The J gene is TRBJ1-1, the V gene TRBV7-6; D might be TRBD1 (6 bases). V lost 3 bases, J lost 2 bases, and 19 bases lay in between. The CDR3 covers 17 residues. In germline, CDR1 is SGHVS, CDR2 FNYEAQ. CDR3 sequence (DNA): TGTGCCAGCAGCTTGGACAGCCCTCAGCGGATTAACACTGAAGCTTTCTTT. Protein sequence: CASSLDSPQRINTEAFF. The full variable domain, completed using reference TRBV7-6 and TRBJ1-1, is GAGVSQSPRYKVTKRGQDVALRCDPISGHVSLYWYRQALGQGPEFLTYFNYEAQQDKSGLPNDRFSAERPEGSISTLTIQRTEQRDSAMYRCASSLDSPQRINTEAFFGQGTRLTVV.

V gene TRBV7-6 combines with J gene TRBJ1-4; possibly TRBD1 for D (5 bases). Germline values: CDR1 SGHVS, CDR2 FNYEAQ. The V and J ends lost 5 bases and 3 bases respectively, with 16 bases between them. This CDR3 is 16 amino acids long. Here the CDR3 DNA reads TGTGCCAGCAGCCAATTTCTGGGGCAGGCTAATGAAAAACTGTTTTTT. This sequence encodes CASSQFLGQANEKLFF.

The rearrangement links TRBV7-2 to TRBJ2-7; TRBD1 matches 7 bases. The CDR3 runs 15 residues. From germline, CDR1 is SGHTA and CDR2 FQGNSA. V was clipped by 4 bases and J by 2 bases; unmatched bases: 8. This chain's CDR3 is CASSSYRGPAYEQYF. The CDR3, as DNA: TGTGCCAGCAGCTCCTACAGGGGACCCGCCTACGAGCAGTACTTC.

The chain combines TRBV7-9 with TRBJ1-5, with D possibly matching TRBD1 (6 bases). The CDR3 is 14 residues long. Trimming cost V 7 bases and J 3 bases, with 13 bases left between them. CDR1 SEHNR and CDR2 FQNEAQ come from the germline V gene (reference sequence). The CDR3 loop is CASTAQGNNQPQHF. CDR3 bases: TGTGCCAGCACCGCACAGGGTAACAATCAGCCCCAGCATTTT.

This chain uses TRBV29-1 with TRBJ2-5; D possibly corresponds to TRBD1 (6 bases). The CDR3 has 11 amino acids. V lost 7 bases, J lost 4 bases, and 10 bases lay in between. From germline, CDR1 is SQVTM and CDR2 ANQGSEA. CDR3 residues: CSDRDGETQYF. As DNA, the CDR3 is TGCAGCGACAGGGACGGAGAGACCCAGTACTTC.

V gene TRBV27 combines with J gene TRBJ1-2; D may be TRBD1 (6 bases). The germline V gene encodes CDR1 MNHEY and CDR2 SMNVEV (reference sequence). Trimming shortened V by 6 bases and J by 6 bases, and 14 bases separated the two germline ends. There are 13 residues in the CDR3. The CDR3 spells CASRGGALDGYTF. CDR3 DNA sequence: TGTGCCAGCAGAGGGGGGGCCCTCGATGGCTACACCTTC.

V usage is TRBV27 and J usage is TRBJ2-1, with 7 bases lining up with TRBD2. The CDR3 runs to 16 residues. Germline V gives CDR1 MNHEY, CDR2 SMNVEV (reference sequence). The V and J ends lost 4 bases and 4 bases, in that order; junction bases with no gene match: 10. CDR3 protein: CASSSPRGRVYNEQFF. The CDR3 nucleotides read TGTGCCAGCAGTTCACCACGGGGGAGGGTTTACAATGAGCAGTTCTTC.

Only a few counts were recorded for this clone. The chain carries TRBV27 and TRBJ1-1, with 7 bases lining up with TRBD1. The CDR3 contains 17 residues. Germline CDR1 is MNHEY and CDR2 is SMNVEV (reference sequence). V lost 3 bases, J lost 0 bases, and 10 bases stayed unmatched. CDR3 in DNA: TGTGCCAGCAGTTTCCGCCACAGGGGACCTATGAACACTGAAGCTTTCTTT. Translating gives CASSFRHRGPMNTEAFF.

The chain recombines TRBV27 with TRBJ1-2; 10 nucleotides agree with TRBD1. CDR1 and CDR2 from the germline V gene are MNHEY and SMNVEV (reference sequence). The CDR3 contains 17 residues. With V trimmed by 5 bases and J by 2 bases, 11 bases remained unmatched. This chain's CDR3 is CASSPRTGGPHNYGYTF. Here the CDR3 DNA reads TGTGCCAGCAGTCCCCGGACAGGGGGTCCCCACAACTATGGCTACACCTTC.

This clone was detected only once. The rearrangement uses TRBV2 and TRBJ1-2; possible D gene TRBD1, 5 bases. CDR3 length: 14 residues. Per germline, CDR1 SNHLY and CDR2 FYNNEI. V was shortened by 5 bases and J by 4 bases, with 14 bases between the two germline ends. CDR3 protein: CASSIPGQGYGYTF. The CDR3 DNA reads TGTGCCAGCAGTATCCCAGGGCAGGGCTATGGCTACACCTTC.

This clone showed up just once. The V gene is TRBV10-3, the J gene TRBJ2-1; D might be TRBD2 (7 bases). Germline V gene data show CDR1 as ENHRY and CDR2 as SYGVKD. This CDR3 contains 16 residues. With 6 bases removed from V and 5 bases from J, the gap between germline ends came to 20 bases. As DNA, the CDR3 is TGTGCCATCAGGCCACTGCGGGGGCTAGAAAACAATGAGCAGTTCTTC. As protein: CAIRPLRGLENNEQFF.

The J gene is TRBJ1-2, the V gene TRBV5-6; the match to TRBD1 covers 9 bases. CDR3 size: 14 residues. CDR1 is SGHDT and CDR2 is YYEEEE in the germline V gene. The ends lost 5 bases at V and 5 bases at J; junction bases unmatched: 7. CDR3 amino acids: CASRTTGGHYGYTF. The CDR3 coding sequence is TGTGCCAGCAGAACGACAGGGGGACATTATGGCTACACCTTC. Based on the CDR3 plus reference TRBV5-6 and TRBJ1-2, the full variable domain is DAGVTQSPTHLIKTRGQQVTLRCSPKSGHDTVSWYQQALGQGPQFIFQYYEEEERQRGNFPDRFSGHQFPNYSSELNVNALLLGDSALYLCASRTTGGHYGYTFGSGTRLTVV.

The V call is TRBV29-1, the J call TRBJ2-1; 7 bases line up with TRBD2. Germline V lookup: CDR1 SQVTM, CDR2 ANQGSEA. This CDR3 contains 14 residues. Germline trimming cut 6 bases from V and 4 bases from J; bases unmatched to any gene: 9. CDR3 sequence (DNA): TGCAGCGTGGGGGGGAGTGCCCAATACAATGAGCAGTTCTTC. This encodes CSVGGSAQYNEQFF.

CDR3 bases: TGTGCCACCACAGACAGGGGCAAGCAGTACTTC. Translation gives CATTDRGKQYF. V is TRBV27 and J is TRBJ2-7, with 8 bases matching TRBD1. Germline V CDR1 and CDR2: MNHEY, SMNVEV (reference sequence). J lost 8 bases, V lost 10 bases, and 7 bases had no gene match. The CDR3 spans 11 residues.

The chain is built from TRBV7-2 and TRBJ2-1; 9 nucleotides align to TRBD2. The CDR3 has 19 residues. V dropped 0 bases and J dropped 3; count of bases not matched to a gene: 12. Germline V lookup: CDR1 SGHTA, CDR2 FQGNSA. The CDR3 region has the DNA TGTGCCAGCAGCTTAGCGATGATGGCTAGCGGGACCTACTACAATGAGCAGTTCTTC. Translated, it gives CASSLAMMASGTYYNEQFF.

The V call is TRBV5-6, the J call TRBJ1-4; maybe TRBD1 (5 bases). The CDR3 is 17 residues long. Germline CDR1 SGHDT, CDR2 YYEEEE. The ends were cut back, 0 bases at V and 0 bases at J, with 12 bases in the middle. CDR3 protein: CASSLAYSGATNEKLFF. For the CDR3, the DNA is TGTGCCAGCAGCTTGGCTTACTCGGGGGCAACTAATGAAAAACTGTTTTTT. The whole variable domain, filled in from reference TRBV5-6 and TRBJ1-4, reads DAGVTQSPTHLIKTRGQQVTLRCSPKSGHDTVSWYQQALGQGPQFIFQYYEEEERQRGNFPDRFSGHQFPNYSSELNVNALLLGDSALYLCASSLAYSGATNEKLFFGSGTQLSVL.

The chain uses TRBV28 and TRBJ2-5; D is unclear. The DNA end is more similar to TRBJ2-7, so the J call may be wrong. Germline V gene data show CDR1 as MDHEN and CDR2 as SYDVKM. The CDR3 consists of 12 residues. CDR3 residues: CASSERWGEQYF. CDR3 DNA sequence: TGTGCCAGCAGCGAGCGATGGGGCGAGCAGTACTTC.

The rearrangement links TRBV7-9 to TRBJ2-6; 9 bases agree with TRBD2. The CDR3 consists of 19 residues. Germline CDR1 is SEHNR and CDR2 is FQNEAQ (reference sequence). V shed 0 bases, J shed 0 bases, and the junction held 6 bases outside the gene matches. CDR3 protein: CASSLARGLANSGANVLTF. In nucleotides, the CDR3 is TGTGCCAGCAGCTTAGCTAGGGGACTAGCAAACTCTGGGGCCAACGTCCTGACTTTC.

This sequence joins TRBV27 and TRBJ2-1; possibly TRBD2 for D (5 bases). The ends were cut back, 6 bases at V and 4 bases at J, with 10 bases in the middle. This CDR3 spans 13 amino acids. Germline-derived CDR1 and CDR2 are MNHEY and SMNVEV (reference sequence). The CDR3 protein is CASRWTLYNEQFF. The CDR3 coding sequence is TGTGCCAGCAGGTGGACTCTATACAATGAGCAGTTCTTC.

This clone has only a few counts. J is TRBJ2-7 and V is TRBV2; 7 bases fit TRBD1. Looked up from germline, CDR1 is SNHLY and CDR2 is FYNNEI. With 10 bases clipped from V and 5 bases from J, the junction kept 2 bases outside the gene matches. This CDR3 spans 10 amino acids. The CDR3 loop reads CATDRDEQYF. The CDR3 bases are TGTGCCACCGACAGGGACGAGCAGTACTTC.